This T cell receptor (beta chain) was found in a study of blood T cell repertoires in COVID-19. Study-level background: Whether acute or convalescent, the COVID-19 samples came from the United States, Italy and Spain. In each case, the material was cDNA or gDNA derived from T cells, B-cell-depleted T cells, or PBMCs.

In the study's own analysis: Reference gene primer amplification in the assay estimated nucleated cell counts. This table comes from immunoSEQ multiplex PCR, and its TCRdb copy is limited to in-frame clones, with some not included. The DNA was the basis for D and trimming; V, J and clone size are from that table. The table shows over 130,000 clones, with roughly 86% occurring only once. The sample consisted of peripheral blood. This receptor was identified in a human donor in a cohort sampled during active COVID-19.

The CDR3 sequence is CASRRGTGDEQYF. The DNA for the CDR3 is TGTGCCAGCAGGCGCGGGACAGGGGACGAGCAGTACTTC. The V and J genes are TRBV28 and TRBJ2-7; 10 bases match TRBD1. CDR1 MDHEN and CDR2 SYDVKM come from the germline V gene. The CDR3 loop spans 13 amino acids. The trim removed 6 bases at V and 5 bases at J, leaving 4 bases unmatched.